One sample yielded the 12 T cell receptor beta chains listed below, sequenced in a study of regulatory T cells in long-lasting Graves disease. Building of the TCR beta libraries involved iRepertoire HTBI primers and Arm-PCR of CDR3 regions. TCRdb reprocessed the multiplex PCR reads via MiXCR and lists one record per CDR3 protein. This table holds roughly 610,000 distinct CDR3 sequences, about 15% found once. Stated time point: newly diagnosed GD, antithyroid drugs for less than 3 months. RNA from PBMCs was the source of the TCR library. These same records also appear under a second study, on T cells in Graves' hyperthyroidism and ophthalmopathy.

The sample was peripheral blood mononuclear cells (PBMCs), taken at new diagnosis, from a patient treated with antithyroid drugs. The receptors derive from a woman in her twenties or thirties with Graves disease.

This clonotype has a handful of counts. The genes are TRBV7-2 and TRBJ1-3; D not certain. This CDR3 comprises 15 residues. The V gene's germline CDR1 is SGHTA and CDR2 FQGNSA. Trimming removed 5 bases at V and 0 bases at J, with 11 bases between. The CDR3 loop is CASSPGPYSGNTIYF. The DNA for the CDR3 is TGTGCCAGCAGCCCTGGGCCCTACTCTGGAAACACCATATATTTT.

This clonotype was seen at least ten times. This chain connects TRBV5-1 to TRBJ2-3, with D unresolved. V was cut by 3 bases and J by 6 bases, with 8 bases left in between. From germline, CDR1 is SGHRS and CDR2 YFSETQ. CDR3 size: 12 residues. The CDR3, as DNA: TGCGCCAGCAGCTCGGCCGGGGATACGCAGTATTTT. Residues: CASSSAGDTQYF.

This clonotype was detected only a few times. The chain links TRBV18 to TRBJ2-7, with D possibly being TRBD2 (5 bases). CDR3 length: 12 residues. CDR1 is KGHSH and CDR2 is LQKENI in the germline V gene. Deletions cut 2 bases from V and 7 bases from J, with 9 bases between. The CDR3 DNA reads TGTGCCAGCTCACCAAACTCGGGGGAGCAGTACTTC. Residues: CASSPNSGEQYF.

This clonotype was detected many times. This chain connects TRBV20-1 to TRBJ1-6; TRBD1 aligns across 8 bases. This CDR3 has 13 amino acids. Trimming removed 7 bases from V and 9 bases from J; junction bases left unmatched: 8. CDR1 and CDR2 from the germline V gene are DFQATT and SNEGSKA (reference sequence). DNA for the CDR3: TGCAGTGTCGCTCAGGGGGCAAGTTCACCCCTCCACTTT. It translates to CSVAQGASSPLHF.

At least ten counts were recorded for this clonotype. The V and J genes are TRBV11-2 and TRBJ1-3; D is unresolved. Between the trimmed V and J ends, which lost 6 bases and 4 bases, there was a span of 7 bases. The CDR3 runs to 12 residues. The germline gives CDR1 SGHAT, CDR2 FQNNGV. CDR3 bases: TGTGCCAGCAGTAGTATCGGAAACACCATATATTTT. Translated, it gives CASSSIGNTIYF.

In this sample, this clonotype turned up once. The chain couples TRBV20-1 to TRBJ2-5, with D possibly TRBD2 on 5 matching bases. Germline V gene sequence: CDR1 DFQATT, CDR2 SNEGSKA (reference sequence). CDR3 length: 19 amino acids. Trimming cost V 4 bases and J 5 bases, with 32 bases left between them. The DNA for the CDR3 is TGCAGTGCTATGTATTTGTACGCAGAGGGTATTCTAGGCGGGGAGACCCAGTACTTC. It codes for CSAMYLYAEGILGGETQYF.

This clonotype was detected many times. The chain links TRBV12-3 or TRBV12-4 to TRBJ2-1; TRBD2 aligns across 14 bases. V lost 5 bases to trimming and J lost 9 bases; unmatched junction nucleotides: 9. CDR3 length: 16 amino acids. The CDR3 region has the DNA TGTGCCAGCAGTCCCGGGACTAGCGGGAGAGTCGGTGAGCAGTTCTTC. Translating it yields CASSPGTSGRVGEQFF.

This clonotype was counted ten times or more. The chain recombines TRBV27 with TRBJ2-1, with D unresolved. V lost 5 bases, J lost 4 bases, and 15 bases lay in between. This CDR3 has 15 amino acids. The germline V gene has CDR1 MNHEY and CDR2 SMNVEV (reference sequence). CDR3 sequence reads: CASSQRPLGYNEQFF. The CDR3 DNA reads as TGTGCCAGCAGTCAGCGACCCCTGGGATACAATGAGCAGTTCTTC.

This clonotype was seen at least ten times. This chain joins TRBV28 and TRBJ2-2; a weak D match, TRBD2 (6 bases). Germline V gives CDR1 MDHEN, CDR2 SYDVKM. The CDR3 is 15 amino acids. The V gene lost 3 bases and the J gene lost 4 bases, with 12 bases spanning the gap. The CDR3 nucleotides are TGTGCCAGCAGTTTGGGCGGGGCAATCACCGGGGAGCTGTTTTTT. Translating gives CASSLGGAITGELFF.

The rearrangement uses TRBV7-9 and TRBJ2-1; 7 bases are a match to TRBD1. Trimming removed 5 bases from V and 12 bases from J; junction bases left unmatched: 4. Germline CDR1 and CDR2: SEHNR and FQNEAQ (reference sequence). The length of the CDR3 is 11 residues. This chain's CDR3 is CASSTGTVQFF. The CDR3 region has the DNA TGTGCCAGCAGCACTGGGACAGTGCAGTTCTTC. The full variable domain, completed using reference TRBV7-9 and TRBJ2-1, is DTGVSQNPRHKITKRGQNVTFRCDPISEHNRLYWYRQTLGQGPEFLTYFQNEAQLEKSRLLSDRFSAERPKGSFSTLEIQRTEQGDSAMYLCASSTGTVQFFGPGTRLTVL.

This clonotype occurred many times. CDR3 DNA: TGTGCCAGCAGTTTATGGGCTCTCCGTCGGAGTGGCTACACCTTC. Its translation is CASSLWALRRSGYTF. The V call is TRBV27, the J call TRBJ1-2, with D uncertain. CDR3 length: 15 amino acids. The V end lost 1 base, the J end lost 7 bases, and 16 bases lay between the germline ends. Germline CDR1 and CDR2: MNHEY and SMNVEV (reference sequence).

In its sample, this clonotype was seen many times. This chain's CDR3 is CASRPRFLGSTDTQYF. Written as DNA, the CDR3 is TGTGCCAGCAGACCCAGGTTCCTAGGTAGCACAGATACGCAGTATTTT. The V gene is TRBV12-3 or TRBV12-4, the J gene TRBJ2-3; D is uncertain. The CDR3 has 16 amino acids. The V gene lost 6 bases and the J gene lost 0 bases, with 16 bases spanning the gap.